Following are 16 T cell receptor beta chains from one sample sequenced in a study of cytomegalovirus exposure and HLA in healthy donors. Sequenced by immunoSEQ multiplex PCR; TCRdb stores in-frame clones only, minus some. The table records roughly 270,000 clones, roughly 90% of them present only once. Sequenced sample: PBMCs. The receptor source for this set is a woman aged 18-30 years in good health and CMV-seronegative.

The chain uses TRBV5-3 and TRBJ2-3; D might be TRBD2 (5 bases). TRBV5-3 is reported as an ORF; its role is uncertain. The CDR3 runs 16 residues. Trimming removed 0 bases from V and 1 base from J, with 12 bases in between. The CDR3 nucleotides read TGTGCCAGAAGCTTGGCCTGGTCCGGGGGCACAGATACGCAGTATTTT. It yields the protein CARSLAWSGGTDTQYF.

The V gene is TRBV27, the J gene TRBJ1-1, with 8 positions matching TRBD1. With V trimmed by 4 bases and J by 5 bases, 3 bases remained unmatched. Per the germline V gene, CDR1 is MNHEY and CDR2 is SMNVEV (reference sequence). The CDR3 loop spans 13 amino acids. Written as DNA, the CDR3 is TGTGCCAGCAGTTGGGACAGGTATACTGAAGCTTTCTTT. It yields the protein CASSWDRYTEAFF.

The rearrangement links TRBV5-4 to TRBJ1-1; possible D gene TRBD1, 5 bases. CDR3 size: 13 residues. The V gene lost 4 bases and the J gene lost 8 bases, with 15 bases spanning the gap. Germline-derived CDR1 and CDR2 are SGHNT and YYREEE (reference sequence). As DNA, the CDR3 is TGTGCCAGCAGCCTACCCCAGGGCGTCGAAGCTTTCTTT. Translation: CASSLPQGVEAFF.

This chain uses TRBV5-6 with TRBJ2-1; D gene unclear. This CDR3 comprises 16 residues. V was cut by 5 bases and J by 5 bases, with 20 bases left in between. Germline V CDR1 and CDR2: SGHDT, YYEEEE. CDR3 loop: CASSPLLREEDNEQFF. The CDR3 nucleotides are TGTGCCAGCAGTCCACTCCTTAGAGAAGAGGACAATGAGCAGTTCTTC.

The chain is built from TRBV28 and TRBJ2-2; D may be TRBD1 (6 bases). The germline V gene has CDR1 MDHEN and CDR2 SYDVKM. The CDR3 has 15 residues. Trimming removed 3 bases from V and 6 bases from J, with 14 bases in between. CDR3 amino acids: CASSFTGSQAGELFF. CDR3 coding DNA: TGTGCCAGCAGTTTTACAGGGAGCCAGGCCGGGGAGCTGTTTTTT.

The chain combines TRBV5-1 with TRBJ2-7, with TRBD2 matching over 11 bases. This CDR3 is built from 15 residues. V was pared by 3 bases and J by 3 bases, with 5 bases of the junction left unmatched. CDR1 is SGHRS and CDR2 is YFSETQ in the germline V gene. CDR3 loop: CASSSGLADFYEQYF. The CDR3 region has the DNA TGCGCCAGCAGCTCGGGACTAGCGGATTTCTACGAGCAGTACTTC.

The CDR3 region is CASSLLIPSGISHPDTQYF. CDR3 DNA: TGCGCCAGCAGCTTGTTGATCCCTAGCGGGATTTCTCACCCAGATACGCAGTATTTT. The V call is TRBV5-1, the J call TRBJ2-3; 9 bases are shared with TRBD2. V gave up 1 base and J gave up 4 bases; unmatched junction bases: 16. This CDR3 region has 19 residues. Germline V gene sequence: CDR1 SGHRS, CDR2 YFSETQ.

This chain uses TRBV10-3 with TRBJ1-1, with TRBD1 as a possible D gene (5 bases). Trimming removed 6 bases at V and 1 base at J, with 9 bases between. The CDR3 is 13 residues long. Looked up from germline, CDR1 is ENHRY and CDR2 is SYGVKD. The CDR3 region is CAIRDDRNTEAFF. CDR3 DNA sequence: TGTGCCATCAGAGACGACAGGAACACTGAAGCTTTCTTT.

This chain connects TRBV7-9 to TRBJ2-7; possible D gene TRBD1, 6 bases. The CDR3 extends over 16 amino acids. Trimming stripped 4 bases from V and 4 bases from J, with 20 bases between. Germline V lookup: CDR1 SEHNR, CDR2 FQNEAQ (reference sequence). In DNA form, the CDR3 reads TGTGCCAGCAGCTCGGGGACAACCCCGAGGGCGTACGAGCAGTACTTC. Protein product: CASSSGTTPRAYEQYF.

The rearrangement joins TRBV4-1 to TRBJ2-7, with 8 nucleotides matching TRBD2. Germline assignment: CDR1 MGHRA and CDR2 YSYEKL. The length of the CDR3 is 14 residues. V lost 1 base, J lost 4 bases, and 3 bases stayed unmatched. Here the CDR3 DNA reads TGCGCCAGCAGCCAAGTGGGGACTAGTTACGAGCAGTACTTC. Protein: CASSQVGTSYEQYF.

This clone was picked up one time. The chain employs TRBV7-8 and TRBJ1-1; a possible D gene is TRBD1 (6 bases). The V gene lost 3 bases and the J gene lost 10 bases, with 18 bases spanning the gap. The CDR3 is 14 amino acids. The V gene's germline CDR1 is SGHVS and CDR2 FQNEAQ. Here the CDR3 reads CASSFGGTQKIAFF. DNA for the CDR3: TGTGCCAGCAGCTTTGGTGGGACACAGAAGATAGCTTTCTTT. The full variable domain, in which reference TRBV7-8 and TRBJ1-1 provide the parts outside the CDR3, is GAGVSQSPRYKVAKRGQDVALRCDPISGHVSLFWYQQALGQGPEFLTYFQNEAQLDKSGLPSDRFFAERPEGSVSTLKIQRTQQEDSAVYLCASSFGGTQKIAFFGQGTRLTVV.

This chain joins TRBV9 and TRBJ2-3; the match to TRBD1 covers 7 bases. Germline V CDR1 and CDR2: SGDLS, YYNGEE. This CDR3 spans 14 amino acids. The trim removed 3 bases at V and 3 bases at J, leaving 4 bases unmatched. The CDR3 protein is CASSATGETDTQYF. The CDR3 bases are TGTGCCAGCAGCGCAACAGGGGAGACAGATACGCAGTATTTT.

V usage is TRBV6-5 and J usage is TRBJ2-7, with 8 bases that match TRBD2. The V gene's germline CDR1 is MNHEY and CDR2 SVGAGI. J gave up 3 bases and V 6 bases, and 10 bases lay outside the gene matches. The CDR3 sequence is 15 residues long. The CDR3 here is CASSLRSGKNYEQYF. In DNA, the CDR3 is TGTGCCAGCAGCCTCCGTAGCGGGAAGAACTACGAGCAGTACTTC.

The chain uses TRBV27 and TRBJ2-6, with D possibly matching TRBD2 (6 bases). The V and J ends lost 5 bases and 2 bases respectively, with 19 bases between them. CDR3 length equals 18 residues. Germline CDR1 is MNHEY and CDR2 is SMNVEV (reference sequence). CDR3 sequence (DNA): TGTGCCAGCAGTACCAGAGCAGTCGGAGGGACTGGGGCCAACGTCCTGACTTTC. It translates to CASSTRAVGGTGANVLTF.

This chain uses TRBV5-4 with TRBJ2-1; 10 nucleotides line up with TRBD2. Germline V lookup: CDR1 SGHNT, CDR2 YYREEE (reference sequence). The CDR3 consists of 16 residues. Trimming took 0 bases from V and 0 from J; bases not matched to a gene: 0. CDR3 sequence (DNA): TGTGCCAGCAGCTTGGGGACTAGCGGCTCCTACAATGAGCAGTTCTTC. It codes for CASSLGTSGSYNEQFF.

The V gene is TRBV28, the J gene TRBJ2-1; a possible D gene is TRBD1 (7 bases). CDR1 and CDR2 (germline): MDHEN, SYDVKM. This CDR3 has 15 amino acids. Trimming took off 8 bases at V and 2 bases at J, with 16 bases between the two ends. The CDR3 is CASRSAGGPYNEQFF. The DNA of the CDR3 is TGTGCCAGCCGCTCCGCAGGGGGGCCCTACAATGAGCAGTTCTTC.